One sample yielded the 20 T cell receptor beta chains listed below, sequenced in a study of T-cell reconstitution after alpha-beta-depleted transplantation in children. It was with unique molecular identifiers that the TCRbeta library was prepared. TCRdb reprocessed the PCR reads via MiXCR and lists one record per CDR3 protein. The sample lists fewer than 550,000 distinct CDR3 sequences; 15% to 20% were seen once. Sample: PBMCs, mostly from graft donor cells, taken 360 days after TCRalphabeta/CD19-depleted stem cell transplant. These receptors were taken from a boy less than two years old who had a stem cell transplant for Wiskott-Aldrich syndrome, so the T cells may come from the graft donor.

This rearrangement joins TRBV2 to TRBJ2-2; a weak D match, TRBD1 (5 bases). The V end was cut by 7 bases, the J end by 4 bases, with 16 bases between. Germline CDR1 and CDR2: SNHLY and FYNNEI. The CDR3 runs 15 residues. CDR3 DNA sequence: TGTGCCAGCAAGGGTTGGGGCGTGAGCACCGGGGAGCTGTTTTTT. Translation gives CASKGWGVSTGELFF.

The chain joins TRBV11-2 to TRBJ2-3; D call uncertain. V lost 2 bases, J lost 13 bases, and 25 bases lay in between. The V gene's germline CDR1 is SGHAT and CDR2 FQNNGV. There are 16 residues in the CDR3. As DNA, the CDR3 is TGTGCCAGCAGCTTATGGTCTAGTTCCCCAGCCCCGCGCAAGTATTTT. This gives the protein CASSLWSSSPAPRKYF.

This chain joins TRBV7-2 and TRBJ2-7; D is ambiguous. The CDR3 sequence is 15 residues long. V lost 5 bases and J 2 bases, leaving 16 bases between the germline ends. Germline V lookup: CDR1 SGHTA, CDR2 FQGNSA. CDR3 DNA: TGTGCCAGCAGCCCCCGCCCGGACGGAGCCTACGAGCAGTACTTC. Its protein is CASSPRPDGAYEQYF.

This clonotype was recorded a few times. The chain combines TRBV15 with TRBJ2-7; D is uncertain. The CDR3 contains 14 residues. V lost 1 base and J lost 0, with 7 bases in between. The germline V gene has CDR1 LNHNV and CDR2 YYDKDF (reference sequence). This CDR3 reads CATSRGSVSYEQYF. In DNA form, the CDR3 reads TGTGCCACCAGCAGAGGAAGTGTCTCCTACGAGCAGTACTTC.

The sample holds a few counts of this clonotype. The chain links TRBV7-2 to TRBJ2-3; D is unresolved. From germline, CDR1 is SGHTA and CDR2 FQGNSA. The V and J ends lost 2 bases and 1 base respectively, with 16 bases between them. The CDR3 sequence is 17 residues long. CDR3 amino acids: CASSLSWADKGTDTQYF. The CDR3 nucleotides read TGTGCCAGCAGCTTAAGTTGGGCGGATAAGGGCACAGATACGCAGTATTTT.

The rearrangement joins TRBV25-1 to TRBJ2-1; D call uncertain. Germline loops: CDR1 MGHDK, CDR2 SYGVNS. The V end lost 5 bases, the J end lost 9 bases, and 17 bases lay between the germline ends. The CDR3 runs 14 residues. The CDR3 spells CASSRQAAWAEQFF. The CDR3 DNA reads as TGTGCCAGCAGTAGGCAGGCCGCCTGGGCTGAGCAGTTCTTC.

This clonotype was seen at least ten times. V is TRBV29-1 and J is TRBJ2-7; 9 bases align to TRBD1. The CDR3 length is 13 residues. J gave up 6 bases and V 2 bases, and 5 bases lay outside the gene matches. Germline-derived CDR1 and CDR2 are SQVTM and ANQGSEA. The CDR3 spells CSVESGQGTEQYF. In DNA form, the CDR3 reads TGCAGCGTTGAATCCGGACAGGGGACCGAGCAGTACTTC.

The CDR3 DNA follows: TGCGCCAGCAGCCAAGAACTTAGCCTGGTGAGCAATCAGCCCCAGCATTTT. Amino acid sequence: CASSQELSLVSNQPQHF. The gene calls are TRBV4-3 and TRBJ1-5; D unresolved. V was shortened by 0 bases and J by 1 base, with 13 bases between the two germline ends. The germline CDR1 and CDR2 sequences are LGHNA and YSLEER. CDR3 length equals 17 residues.

In this sample, this clonotype turned up a few times. This chain joins TRBV28 and TRBJ2-1; no firm D call. The CDR3 is 12 amino acids. Germline CDR1 MDHEN, CDR2 SYDVKM. V shed 5 bases and J shed 5 bases, with 7 bases lying between them. The CDR3 DNA sequence: TGTGCCAGCAGTCCACATAACAATGAGCAGTTCTTC. Amino acids: CASSPHNNEQFF.

The gene calls are TRBV4-2 and TRBJ2-2; TRBD1 matches at 7 bases. Losses at the gene ends were 4 bases for V and 8 bases for J; bases not matched to a gene: 7. The CDR3 length is 14 residues. Germline lookup yields CDR1 LGHNA and CDR2 YNFKEQ. The CDR3 reads CASSPDRDSGELFF. The CDR3, as DNA: TGTGCCAGCAGCCCAGACAGGGATAGTGGGGAGCTGTTTTTT.

This clonotype was seen a handful of times. The V call is TRBV4-3, the J call TRBJ1-1; D is ambiguous. This CDR3 comprises 14 residues. Germline-derived CDR1 and CDR2 are LGHNA and YSLEER. V was shortened by 4 bases and J by 2 bases, with 11 bases between the two germline ends. DNA for the CDR3: TGCGCCAGCAGCCGTACTGGCGTAAACACTGAAGCTTTCTTT. It encodes CASSRTGVNTEAFF.

With regard to this clonotype: Here the CDR3 omits its conserved ending phenylalanine or tryptophan, so a read error is the likely source. The chain links TRBV6-1 to TRBJ2-5, with 7 bases identical to TRBD2. Germline CDR1 is MNHNS and CDR2 is SASEGT. The CDR3 length is 15 residues. J lost 3 bases, V lost 8 bases, and 12 bases had no gene match. CDR3 bases: TGTGCCAGCGGCATCGGGTTGGGGGGGGAAGAGACCCAGTACTAC. Protein sequence: CASGIGLGGEETQYY.

The sample holds a few counts of this clonotype. V is TRBV28 and J is TRBJ1-3; TRBD1 aligns across 8 bases. The CDR3 covers 16 residues. The germline CDR1 and CDR2 sequences are MDHEN and SYDVKM. Trimming took 4 bases from V and 2 from J; bases not matched to a gene: 7. Written as DNA, the CDR3 is TGTGCCAGCAGTTCTCCCGGGACAGGAGCTGGAAACACCATATATTTT. Residues: CASSSPGTGAGNTIYF.

In this sample, this clonotype turned up a few times. The CDR3 bases are TGTGCCAGCAGAGGGCGGGAGCGGAATGAGCAGTTCTTC. Protein product: CASRGRERNEQFF. The rearrangement uses TRBV3-1 and TRBJ2-1; 7 nucleotides match TRBD2. The germline gives CDR1 LGHDT, CDR2 YNNKEL (reference sequence). The V and J ends lost 6 bases and 7 bases, in that order; junction bases with no gene match: 6. The CDR3 extends over 13 amino acids.

This clonotype has a handful of counts. The chain couples TRBV2 to TRBJ2-5; D is possibly TRBD2 (6 bases). Germline loops: CDR1 SNHLY, CDR2 FYNNEI. This CDR3 spans 15 amino acids. Trimming pared 6 bases from V and 5 bases from J, leaving 19 bases between. CDR3 DNA: TGTGCCAGCAGCAACAGCAAAGCGGGTCGGGAGACCCAGTACTTC. It specifies CASSNSKAGRETQYF.

The genes are TRBV20-1 and TRBJ2-7, with D possibly matching TRBD1 (6 bases). Germline-derived CDR1 and CDR2 are DFQATT and SNEGSKA (reference sequence). This CDR3 is built from 16 residues. Between the trimmed V and J ends, which lost 6 bases and 4 bases, there was a span of 25 bases. CDR3 residues: CSARNNRVGLRYEQYF. As DNA, the CDR3 is TGCAGTGCGAGGAATAACAGGGTTGGGTTAAGGTACGAGCAGTACTTC.

This clonotype occurred a few times. Mismatch with germline at one junction end may stem from a read error. This chain joins TRBV5-1 and TRBJ1-2; TRBD1 is a possible D gene (5 bases). Germline V CDR1 and CDR2: SGHRS, YFSETQ. The CDR3 is 8 residues long. The CDR3 region is CASSSTEF. CDR3 DNA: TGCGCCAGCAGCTCGACAGAATTC.

J is TRBJ2-7 and V is TRBV11-1; the match to TRBD2 covers 14 bases. V lost 6 bases to trimming and J lost 2 bases; unmatched junction nucleotides: 12. The germline V gene has CDR1 SGHAT and CDR2 FQDESV (reference sequence). The CDR3 is 18 residues long. The CDR3 region has the DNA TGTGCCAGCAGTCCACCCTGGACTAGCGGGGGGCATACCTACGAGCAGTACTTC. Translated, it gives CASSPPWTSGGHTYEQYF.

This clonotype has just a few counts. This chain's CDR3 is CASSLLDRGDEPQHF. The CDR3 DNA sequence: TGTGCCAGCAGCTTACTTGACAGGGGGGATGAGCCCCAGCATTTT. The rearrangement links TRBV7-8 to TRBJ1-5, with 9 positions matching TRBD1. The CDR3 runs 15 residues. V was pared by 2 bases and J by 8 bases, with 7 bases of the junction left unmatched. Germline V lookup: CDR1 SGHVS, CDR2 FQNEAQ.

This clonotype was found a few times. The chain employs TRBV4-2 and TRBJ2-5; 12 bases line up with TRBD1. V was pared by 1 base and J by 5 bases, with 5 bases of the junction left unmatched. Per the germline V gene, CDR1 is LGHNA and CDR2 is YNFKEQ. The CDR3 runs 16 residues. The chain's CDR3 is CASSQGDRGLEETQYF. The CDR3 region has the DNA TGTGCCAGCAGCCAAGGGGACAGGGGGCTGGAGGAGACCCAGTACTTC.